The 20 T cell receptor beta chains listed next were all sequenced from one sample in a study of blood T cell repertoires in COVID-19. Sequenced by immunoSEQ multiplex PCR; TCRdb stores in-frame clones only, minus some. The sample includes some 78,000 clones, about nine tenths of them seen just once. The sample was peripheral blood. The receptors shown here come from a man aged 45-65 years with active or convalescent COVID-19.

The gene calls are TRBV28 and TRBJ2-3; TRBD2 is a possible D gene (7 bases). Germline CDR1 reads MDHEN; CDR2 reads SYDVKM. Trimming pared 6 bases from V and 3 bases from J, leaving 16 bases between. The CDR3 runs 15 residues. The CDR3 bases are TGTGCCAGCAGCCCAAGGGGGGGGAATACAGATACGCAGTATTTT. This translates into CASSPRGGNTDTQYF.

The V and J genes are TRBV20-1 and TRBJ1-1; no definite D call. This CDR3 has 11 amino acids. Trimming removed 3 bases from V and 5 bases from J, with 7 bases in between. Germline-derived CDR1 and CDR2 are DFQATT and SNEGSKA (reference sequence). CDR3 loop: CSARGGTEAFF. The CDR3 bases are TGCAGTGCTAGGGGCGGGACTGAAGCTTTCTTT.

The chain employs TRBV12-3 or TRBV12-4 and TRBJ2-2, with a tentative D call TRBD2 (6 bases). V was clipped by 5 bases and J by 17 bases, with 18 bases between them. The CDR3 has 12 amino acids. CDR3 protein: CASSPGGDTVFF. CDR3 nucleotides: TGTGCCAGCAGTCCCGGGGGAGACACTGTCTTTTTT.

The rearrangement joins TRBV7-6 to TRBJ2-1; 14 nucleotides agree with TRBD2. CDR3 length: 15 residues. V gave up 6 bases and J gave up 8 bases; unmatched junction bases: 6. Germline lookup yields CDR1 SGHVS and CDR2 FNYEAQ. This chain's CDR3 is CASSPRTSGGYEQFF. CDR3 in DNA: TGTGCCAGCAGTCCGAGGACTAGCGGGGGGTATGAGCAGTTCTTC.

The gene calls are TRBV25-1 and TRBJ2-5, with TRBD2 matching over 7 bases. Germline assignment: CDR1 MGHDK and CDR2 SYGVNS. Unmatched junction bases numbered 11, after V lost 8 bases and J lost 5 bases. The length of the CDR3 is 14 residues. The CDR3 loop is CASGISGAGETQYF. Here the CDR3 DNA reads TGTGCCAGCGGGATAAGCGGGGCGGGGGAGACCCAGTACTTC.

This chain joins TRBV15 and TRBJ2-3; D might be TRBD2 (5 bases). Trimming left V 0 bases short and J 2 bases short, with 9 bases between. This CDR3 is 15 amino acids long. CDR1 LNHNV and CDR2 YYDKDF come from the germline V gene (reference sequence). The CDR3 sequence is CATSRDAADTDTQYF. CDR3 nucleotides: TGTGCCACCAGCAGAGATGCAGCGGACACAGATACGCAGTATTTT.

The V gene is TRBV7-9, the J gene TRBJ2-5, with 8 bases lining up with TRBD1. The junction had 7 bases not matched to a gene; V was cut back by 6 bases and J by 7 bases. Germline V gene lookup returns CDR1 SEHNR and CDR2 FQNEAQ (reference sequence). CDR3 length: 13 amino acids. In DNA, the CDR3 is TGTGCCAGCAGTCGACAGGGGACCGGGACCCAGTACTTC. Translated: CASSRQGTGTQYF.

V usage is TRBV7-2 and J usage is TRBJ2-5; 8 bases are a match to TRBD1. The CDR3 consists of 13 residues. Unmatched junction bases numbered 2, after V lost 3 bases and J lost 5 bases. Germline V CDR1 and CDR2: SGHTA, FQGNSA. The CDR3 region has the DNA TGTGCCAGCAGCTTTCAGGGGGCTGAGACCCAGTACTTC. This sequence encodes CASSFQGAETQYF. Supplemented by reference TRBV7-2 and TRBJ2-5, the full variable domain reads GAGVSQSPSNKVTEKGKDVELRCDPISGHTALYWYRQSLGQGLEFLIYFQGNSAPDKSGLPSDRFSAERTGGSVSTLTIQRTQQEDSAVYLCASSFQGAETQYFGPGTRLLVL.

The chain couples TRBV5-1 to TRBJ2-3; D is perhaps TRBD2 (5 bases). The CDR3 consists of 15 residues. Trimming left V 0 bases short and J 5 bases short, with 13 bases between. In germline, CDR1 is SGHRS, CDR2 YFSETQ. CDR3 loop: CASSLVSSWRDTQYF. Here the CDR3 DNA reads TGCGCCAGCAGCTTGGTGTCTAGCTGGCGAGATACGCAGTATTTT.

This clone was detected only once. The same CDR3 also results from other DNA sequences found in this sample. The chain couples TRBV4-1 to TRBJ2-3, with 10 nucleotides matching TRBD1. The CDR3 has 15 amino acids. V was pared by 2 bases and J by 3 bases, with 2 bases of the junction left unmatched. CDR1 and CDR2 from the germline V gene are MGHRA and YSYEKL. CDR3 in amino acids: CASSQSGQGTDTQYF. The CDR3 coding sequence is TGCGCCAGCAGCCAATCGGGACAGGGGACAGATACGCAGTATTTT.

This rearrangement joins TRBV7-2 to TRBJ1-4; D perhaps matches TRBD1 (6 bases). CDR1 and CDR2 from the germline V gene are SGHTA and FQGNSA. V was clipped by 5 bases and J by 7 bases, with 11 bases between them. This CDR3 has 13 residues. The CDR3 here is CASSRTVAEKLFF. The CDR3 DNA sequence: TGTGCCAGCAGCCGGACAGTCGCTGAAAAACTGTTTTTT.

CDR3 nucleotides: TGTGCCACCAGTGATTTAGACAGCTACTACAATGAGCAGTTCTTC. Its protein product is CATSDLDSYYNEQFF. This chain links TRBV24-1 with TRBJ2-1, with D perhaps matching TRBD1 (5 bases). The CDR3 covers 15 residues. Trimming left V 1 base short and J 3 bases short, with 9 bases between. CDR1 is KGHDR and CDR2 is SFDVKD in the germline V gene.

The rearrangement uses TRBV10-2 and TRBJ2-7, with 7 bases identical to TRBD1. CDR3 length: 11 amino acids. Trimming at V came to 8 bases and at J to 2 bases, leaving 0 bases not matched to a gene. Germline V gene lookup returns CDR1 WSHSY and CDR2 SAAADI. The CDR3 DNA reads TGCGCCAGCGGGACAGCCTACGAGCAGTACTTC. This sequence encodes CASGTAYEQYF.

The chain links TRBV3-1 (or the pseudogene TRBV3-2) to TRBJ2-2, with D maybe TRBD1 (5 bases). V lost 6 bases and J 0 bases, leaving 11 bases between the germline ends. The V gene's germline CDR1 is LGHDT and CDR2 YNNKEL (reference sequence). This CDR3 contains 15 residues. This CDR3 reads CASRDGHTNTGELFF. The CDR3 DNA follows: TGTGCCAGCAGGGACGGACACACGAACACCGGGGAGCTGTTTTTT.

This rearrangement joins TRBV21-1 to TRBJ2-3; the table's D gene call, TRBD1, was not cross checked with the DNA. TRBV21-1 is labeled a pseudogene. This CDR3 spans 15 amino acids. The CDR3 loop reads CASSPSGTGSDTQYF. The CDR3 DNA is TGTGCCAGCAGCCCCTCGGGAACAGGGTCAGATACGCAGTATTTT.

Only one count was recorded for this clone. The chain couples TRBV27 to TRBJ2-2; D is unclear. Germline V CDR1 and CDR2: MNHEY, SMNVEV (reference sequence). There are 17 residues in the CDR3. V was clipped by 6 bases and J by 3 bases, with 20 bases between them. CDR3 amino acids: CASSPLWAGSDTGELFF. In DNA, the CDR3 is TGTGCCAGCAGCCCGTTATGGGCAGGTAGTGACACCGGGGAGCTGTTTTTT.

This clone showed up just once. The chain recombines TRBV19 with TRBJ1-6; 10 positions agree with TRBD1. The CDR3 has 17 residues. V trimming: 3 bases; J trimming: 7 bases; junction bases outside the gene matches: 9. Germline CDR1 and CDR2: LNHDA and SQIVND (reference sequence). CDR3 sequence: CASSILRQGAKNSPLHF. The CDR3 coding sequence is TGTGCCAGTAGTATTCTTCGACAGGGGGCAAAGAATTCACCCCTCCACTTT.

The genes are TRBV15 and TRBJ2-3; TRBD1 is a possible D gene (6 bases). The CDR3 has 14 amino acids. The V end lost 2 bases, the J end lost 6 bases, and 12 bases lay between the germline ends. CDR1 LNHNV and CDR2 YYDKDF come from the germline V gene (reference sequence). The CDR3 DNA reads TGTGCCACCAGCAGACAGGGGCTTGGGGATACGCAGTATTTT. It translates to CATSRQGLGDTQYF.

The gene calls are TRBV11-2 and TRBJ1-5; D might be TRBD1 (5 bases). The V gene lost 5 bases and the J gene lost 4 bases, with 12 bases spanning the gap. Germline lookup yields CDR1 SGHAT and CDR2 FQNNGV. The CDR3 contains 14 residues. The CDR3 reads CASSDMGGNQPQHF. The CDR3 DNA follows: TGTGCCAGCAGCGATATGGGGGGAAATCAGCCCCAGCATTTT.

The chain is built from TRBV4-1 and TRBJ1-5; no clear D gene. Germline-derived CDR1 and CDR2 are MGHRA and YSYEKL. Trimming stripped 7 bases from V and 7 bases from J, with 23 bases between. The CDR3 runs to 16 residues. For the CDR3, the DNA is TGCGCCAGCAAAAGCGGATATTTGGGAGGTCGACAGCCCCAGCATTTT. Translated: CASKSGYLGGRQPQHF.